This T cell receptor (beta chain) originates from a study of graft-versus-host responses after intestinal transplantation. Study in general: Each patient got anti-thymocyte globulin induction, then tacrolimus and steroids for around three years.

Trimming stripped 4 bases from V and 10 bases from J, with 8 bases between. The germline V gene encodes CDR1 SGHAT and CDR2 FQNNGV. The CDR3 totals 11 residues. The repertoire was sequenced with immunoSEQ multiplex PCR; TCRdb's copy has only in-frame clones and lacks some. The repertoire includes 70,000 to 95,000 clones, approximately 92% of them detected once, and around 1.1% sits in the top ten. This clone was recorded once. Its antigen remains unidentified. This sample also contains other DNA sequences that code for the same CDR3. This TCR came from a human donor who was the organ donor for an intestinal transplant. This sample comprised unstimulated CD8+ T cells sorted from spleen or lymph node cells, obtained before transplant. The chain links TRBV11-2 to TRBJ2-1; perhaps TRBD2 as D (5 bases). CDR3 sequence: CASSSRGEQFF. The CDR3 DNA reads TGTGCCAGCAGCTCTAGAGGGGAGCAGTTCTTC.